The 30 T cell receptor beta chains below all came from one sample that was sequenced in a study of shared clonotypes between healthy human individuals. Assay used: immunoSEQ multiplex PCR; TCRdb lists only in-frame clones, some missing. Of about 1.5 million clones in the sample, nearly 99% were seen once. Sequencing was done on a sample of naive CD4+ T cells sorted from blood. Regarding subset: CD45RA+ positively selected. These receptors were taken from a man aged 25 to 40 in good health.

This clone was detected once. The chain recombines TRBV28 with TRBJ1-2; 8 bases map to TRBD1. With 6 bases clipped from V and 4 bases from J, the junction kept 13 bases outside the gene matches. This CDR3 region has 16 residues. The V gene's germline CDR1 is MDHEN and CDR2 SYDVKM. CDR3: CASSSNPDRAIYGYTF. The DNA for the CDR3 is TGTGCCAGCAGCTCTAATCCGGACAGGGCTATCTATGGCTACACCTTC.

A single count supports this clone. This sample includes further DNA sequences coding for the same CDR3. The rearrangement uses TRBV10-3 and TRBJ2-2; no clear D gene. Germline lookup yields CDR1 ENHRY and CDR2 SYGVKD. The CDR3 spans 12 residues. Deletions cut 2 bases from V and 6 bases from J, with 4 bases between. Written as DNA, the CDR3 is TGTGCCATCAGTGAGGGGCCCGGGGAGCTGTTTTTT. Its translation is CAISEGPGELFF.

The chain has TRBV7-8 and TRBJ2-7; 7 nucleotides match TRBD2. The ends lost 6 bases at V and 5 bases at J; junction bases unmatched: 16. CDR3 length equals 16 residues. The germline CDR1 and CDR2 sequences are SGHVS and FQNEAQ. CDR3 protein: CASSPDIAGVMDEQYF. In DNA form, the CDR3 reads TGTGCCAGCAGTCCCGATATTGCGGGAGTCATGGACGAGCAGTACTTC.

V usage is TRBV5-1 and J usage is TRBJ2-1; TRBD2 aligns across 11 bases. Germline V gene data show CDR1 as SGHRS and CDR2 as YFSETQ. Trimming removed 4 bases from V and 6 bases from J; junction bases left unmatched: 3. The CDR3 runs 14 residues. In nucleotides, the CDR3 is TGCGCCAGCAGCGATAGCGGGAGGGCCAATGAGCAGTTCTTC. It encodes CASSDSGRANEQFF.

V gene TRBV11-2 combines with J gene TRBJ2-7; 9 bases agree with TRBD1. Germline values: CDR1 SGHAT, CDR2 FQNNGV. The junction had 16 bases not matched to a gene; V was cut back by 2 bases and J by 5 bases. This CDR3 is built from 18 residues. In DNA form, the CDR3 reads TGTGCCAGCAGCTTATTATATAGGGACAGGGACAGTACTAACGAGCAGTACTTC. It translates to CASSLLYRDRDSTNEQYF.

The chain links TRBV5-4 to TRBJ2-1; D unclear. The CDR3 sequence is 13 residues long. V lost 4 bases and J 6 bases, leaving 11 bases between the germline ends. Germline V gene lookup returns CDR1 SGHNT and CDR2 YYREEE (reference sequence). The DNA of the CDR3 is TGTGCCAGCAGCCTTAAGGTGGGCAATGAGCAGTTCTTC. Residues: CASSLKVGNEQFF.

The V call is TRBV7-2, the J call TRBJ1-1; 9 bases agree with TRBD1. The CDR3 loop spans 13 amino acids. Trimming took 5 bases from V and 11 from J; bases not matched to a gene: 9. The germline V gene has CDR1 SGHTA and CDR2 FQGNSA. CDR3 DNA sequence: TGTGCCAGCAGCCCCGGACAGGGGCTTACGGCTTTCTTT. Protein sequence: CASSPGQGLTAFF.

The chain recombines TRBV28 with TRBJ1-5; D remains ambiguous. V lost 8 bases and J 0 bases, leaving 8 bases between the germline ends. Germline-derived CDR1 and CDR2 are MDHEN and SYDVKM. The CDR3 has 13 residues. The DNA for the CDR3 is TGTGCCAGCTTCCCGGGTAGCAATCAGCCCCAGCATTTT. It yields the protein CASFPGSNQPQHF. Drawing the rest from reference TRBV28 and TRBJ1-5, the complete variable domain is DVKVTQSSRYLVKRTGEKVFLECVQDMDHENMFWYRQDPGLGLRLIYFSYDVKMKEKGDIPEGYSVSREKKERFSLILESASTNQTSMYLCASFPGSNQPQHFGDGTRLSIL.

The chain combines TRBV7-2 with TRBJ2-1, with D possibly matching TRBD1 (5 bases). V was cut by 3 bases and J by 2 bases, with 17 bases left in between. In germline, CDR1 is SGHTA, CDR2 FQGNSA. The CDR3 is 17 amino acids. Written as DNA, the CDR3 is TGTGCCAGCAGCTTCATCCTTGGGGCTCCTCCCTACAATGAGCAGTTCTTC. Protein: CASSFILGAPPYNEQFF.

The CDR3 nucleotides are TGTGCCAGCAGCCTCAATTCCTACGAGCAGTACTTC. This codes for CASSLNSYEQYF. The rearrangement uses TRBV5-4 and TRBJ2-7, with unresolved D. CDR3 length: 12 residues. V was cut by 4 bases and J by 1 base, with 6 bases left in between. Germline CDR1 is SGHNT and CDR2 is YYREEE (reference sequence).

This clone was seen just once. The chain has TRBV7-9 and TRBJ2-5, with a possible D match to TRBD2 (6 bases). Germline V gene lookup returns CDR1 SEHNR and CDR2 FQNEAQ (reference sequence). V was trimmed by 1 base and J by 2 bases, leaving 11 bases between them. There are 15 residues in the CDR3. CDR3 residues: CASSLGGIGQETQYF. CDR3 nucleotides: TGTGCCAGCAGCTTAGGCGGGATAGGTCAAGAGACCCAGTACTTC.

Concerning this clone: The junction departs from germline at one end; a sequencing error may be responsible. This sequence joins TRBV7-7 and TRBJ2-7; D is uncertain. CDR1 and CDR2 (germline): SSHAT, FNYEAQ (reference sequence). The CDR3 totals 13 residues. The CDR3 nucleotides are TGTGCTAGCAGCTCACAACTGGGAAGCGAGCAGTACTTC. It specifies CASSSQLGSEQYF.

The rearrangement links TRBV11-3 to TRBJ2-2; a weak D match, TRBD2 (5 bases). The germline V gene encodes CDR1 SGHNT and CDR2 YENEEA. The CDR3 covers 14 residues. V gave up 0 bases and J gave up 5 bases, with 7 bases separating them. Here the CDR3 DNA reads TGTGCCAGCAGCTTAGATCGGAGGACCGGGGAGCTGTTTTTT. Amino acid sequence: CASSLDRRTGELFF.

The V call is TRBV7-9, the J call TRBJ2-1; 7 bases agree with TRBD1. V lost 5 bases and J lost 5; bases outside the gene matches: 3. The CDR3 is 13 amino acids. Germline values: CDR1 SEHNR, CDR2 FQNEAQ (reference sequence). CDR3 loop: CASSPTGDNEQFF. In DNA, the CDR3 is TGTGCCAGCAGCCCCACAGGGGACAATGAGCAGTTCTTC.

The chain couples TRBV28 to TRBJ1-2; D is ambiguous. Germline V gene data show CDR1 as MDHEN and CDR2 as SYDVKM. Trimming pared 2 bases from V and 3 bases from J, leaving 10 bases between. The length of the CDR3 is 14 residues. The CDR3 coding sequence is TGTGCCAGCAGTTTAGGAACCGAGGACTATGGCTACACCTTC. Protein sequence: CASSLGTEDYGYTF.

The chain recombines TRBV18 with TRBJ1-2; weak D call: TRBD1 (6 bases). The germline CDR1 and CDR2 sequences are KGHSH and LQKENI. This CDR3 contains 12 residues. Trimming took 5 bases from V and 7 from J, leaving 11 bases between them. The CDR3: CASSLQGSGYTF. CDR3 DNA: TGTGCCAGCTCATTACAGGGTTCTGGCTACACCTTC.

The chain couples TRBV5-1 to TRBJ1-4; the D is unclear. The V end lost 0 bases, the J end lost 0 bases, and 9 bases lay between the germline ends. Per the germline V gene, CDR1 is SGHRS and CDR2 is YFSETQ. This CDR3 comprises 16 residues. CDR3 in amino acids: CASSLGPQATNEKLFF. The CDR3 DNA reads TGCGCCAGCAGCTTGGGGCCGCAGGCAACTAATGAAAAACTGTTTTTT.

To note about this clone: Within the sample, other DNA sequences also encode this same CDR3. The chain links TRBV5-1 to TRBJ1-1; 8 nucleotides align to TRBD1. V shed 2 bases, J shed 3 bases, and the junction held 3 bases outside the gene matches. This CDR3 is 14 amino acids long. The germline gives CDR1 SGHRS, CDR2 YFSETQ. In DNA, the CDR3 is TGCGCCAGCAGCTTATTACAGGGGGACACTGAAGCTTTCTTT. This codes for CASSLLQGDTEAFF.

The genes are TRBV5-1 and TRBJ2-2, with D maybe TRBD2 (5 bases). Germline V lookup: CDR1 SGHRS, CDR2 YFSETQ. Trimming left V 6 bases short and J 1 base short, with 10 bases between. The CDR3 spans 14 residues. CDR3 nucleotides: TGCGCCAGCAAACATGAGGGGAACACCGGGGAGCTGTTTTTT. Translated, it gives CASKHEGNTGELFF.

The rearrangement uses TRBV14 and TRBJ2-3; 10 nucleotides agree with TRBD1. The CDR3 is 23 amino acids. The J segment lost 4 bases and the V segment lost 10 bases, leaving 35 bases of the junction unmatched. Germline V gene lookup returns CDR1 SGHDN and CDR2 FVKESK. CDR3 loop: CATRRTTGGEATQAVDKADTQYF. The CDR3 DNA reads TGTGCCACCAGACGGACGACAGGGGGCGAAGCGACGCAAGCGGTTGACAAGGCAGATACGCAGTATTTT.

The V gene is TRBV5-1, the J gene TRBJ2-7; the D call may be TRBD1 or TRBD2 (5 bases each). CDR3 length equals 15 residues. CDR1 is SGHRS, CDR2 YFSETQ, per germline. Deletions cut 4 bases from V and 2 bases from J, with 16 bases between. CDR3: CASSLDGTSTYEQYF. The DNA of the CDR3 is TGCGCCAGCAGCCTTGATGGGACGTCTACCTACGAGCAGTACTTC.

The chain joins TRBV4-3 to TRBJ2-1; 7 nucleotides line up with TRBD1. CDR3 length equals 13 residues. CDR1 and CDR2 (germline): LGHNA, YSLEER. J gave up 13 bases and V 2 bases, and 8 bases lay outside the gene matches. The CDR3 coding sequence is TGCGCCAGCAGCCAACACATCGGGGACAGTCAGTTCTTC. It encodes CASSQHIGDSQFF.

The CDR3 DNA reads TGTGCCAGCAGCGTTCACGGGGCTAGCGGGGGACAGTTCTTC. Protein product: CASSVHGASGGQFF. The chain is built from TRBV9 and TRBJ2-1; 10 nucleotides match TRBD2. The trim removed 2 bases at V and 13 bases at J, leaving 9 bases unmatched. This CDR3 spans 14 amino acids. Per germline, CDR1 SGDLS and CDR2 YYNGEE.

V usage is TRBV2 and J usage is TRBJ2-2, with D possibly being TRBD1 (5 bases). The CDR3 is made up of 14 amino acids. Trimming removed 7 bases at V and 6 bases at J, with 15 bases between. In germline, CDR1 is SNHLY, CDR2 FYNNEI. For the CDR3, the DNA is TGTGCCAGCATGGCCCAAGGGGTCCCCGGGGAGCTGTTTTTT. This translates into CASMAQGVPGELFF.

CDR3: CASSLGQGADEQYF. CDR3 DNA sequence: TGTGCCAGCAGCTTAGGACAGGGGGCTGACGAGCAGTACTTC. The chain uses TRBV7-9 and TRBJ2-7, with TRBD1 matching 10 bases. Germline-derived CDR1 and CDR2 are SEHNR and FQNEAQ (reference sequence). This CDR3 region has 14 residues. V was clipped by 1 base and J by 5 bases; unmatched bases: 2. Full variable domain (outside the CDR3, taken from reference TRBV7-9 and TRBJ2-7): DTGVSQNPRHKITKRGQNVTFRCDPISEHNRLYWYRQTLGQGPEFLTYFQNEAQLEKSRLLSDRFSAERPKGSFSTLEIQRTEQGDSAMYLCASSLGQGADEQYFGPGTRLTVT.

The chain joins TRBV2 to TRBJ2-1, with D possibly matching TRBD1 (5 bases). Between the trimmed V and J ends, which lost 8 bases and 4 bases, there was a span of 9 bases. Germline assignment: CDR1 SNHLY and CDR2 FYNNEI. The CDR3 sequence is 12 residues long. The DNA of the CDR3 is TGTGCCAGCGACCAGGGTTACAATGAGCAGTTCTTC. This encodes CASDQGYNEQFF.

The chain links TRBV5-4 to TRBJ2-1; D perhaps matches TRBD1 (5 bases). The CDR3 is made up of 13 amino acids. CDR1 is SGHNT, CDR2 YYREEE, per germline (reference sequence). The V end was cut by 1 base, the J end by 8 bases, with 10 bases between. The CDR3 protein is CASSLSGIDEQFF. The CDR3 DNA sequence: TGTGCCAGCAGCTTGTCAGGGATCGATGAGCAGTTCTTC.

This chain uses TRBV4-1 with TRBJ2-1; D gene unclear. This CDR3 is 15 amino acids long. V was pared by 3 bases and J by 6 bases, with 15 bases between. Germline-derived CDR1 and CDR2 are MGHRA and YSYEKL. DNA of the CDR3: TGCGCCAGCAGCCATCCCTATCCTGGCGTCAATGAGCAGTTCTTC. Translated, it gives CASSHPYPGVNEQFF.

The rearrangement links TRBV9 to TRBJ2-1, with 8 bases that match TRBD2. This CDR3 contains 15 residues. CDR1 is SGDLS, CDR2 YYNGEE, per germline. The ends lost 4 bases at V and 2 bases at J; junction bases unmatched: 5. In DNA, the CDR3 is TGTGCCAGCAGCTCCACTAGCGGTCCCTACAATGAGCAGTTCTTC. This translates into CASSSTSGPYNEQFF.

The chain couples TRBV2 to TRBJ1-5; D is possibly TRBD1 (6 bases). CDR1 is SNHLY, CDR2 FYNNEI, per germline. There are 13 residues in the CDR3. V lost 5 bases to trimming and J lost 7 bases, with 12 bases between them. CDR3 residues: CASSPDSEQPQHF. The CDR3 DNA reads as TGTGCCAGCAGTCCGGACAGCGAGCAGCCCCAGCATTTT.